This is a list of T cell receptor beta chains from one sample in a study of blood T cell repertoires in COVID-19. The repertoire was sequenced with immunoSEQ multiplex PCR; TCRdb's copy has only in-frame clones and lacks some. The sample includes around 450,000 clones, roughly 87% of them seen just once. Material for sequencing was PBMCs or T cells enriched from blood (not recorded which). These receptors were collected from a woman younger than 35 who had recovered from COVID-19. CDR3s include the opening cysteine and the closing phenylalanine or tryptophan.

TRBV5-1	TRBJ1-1	CASSLMGHTEAFF
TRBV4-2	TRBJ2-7	CASSQVESSGGGFPYEQYF
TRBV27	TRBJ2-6	CASASKGVPSGANVLTF
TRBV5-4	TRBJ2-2	CASSLGMAGGPDTGELFF
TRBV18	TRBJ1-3	CASSPLPFPGGRRPRDSGNTIYF
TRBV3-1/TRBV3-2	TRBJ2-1	CASSQTSGGNNEQFF
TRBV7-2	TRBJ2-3	CASPGDTQYF
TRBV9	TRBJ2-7	CASSGTGTTYEQYF
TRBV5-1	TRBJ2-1	CASSRTHQLAGNYNEQFF
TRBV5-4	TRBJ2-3	CASSSGTGVDTQYF
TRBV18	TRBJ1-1	CASSPMGGRGTEAFF
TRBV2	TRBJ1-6	CASGLSRGQGLNSPLHF
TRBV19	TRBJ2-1	CASKAGGPFTEQFF
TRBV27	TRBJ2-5	CASSGKRGIETQYF
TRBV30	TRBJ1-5	CAWSVRTGQPQHF
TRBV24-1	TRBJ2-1	CATSGTGDEGHNEQFF
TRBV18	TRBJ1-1	CASSPGQVTEAFF
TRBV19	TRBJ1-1	CASGTQAMNTEAFF
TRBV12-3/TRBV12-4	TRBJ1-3	CASWGRYGNTIYF
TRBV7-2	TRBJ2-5	CASSPVADETQYF
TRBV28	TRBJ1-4	CASSFGQGNEKLFF
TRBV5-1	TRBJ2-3	CASSPGGGGTDTQYF
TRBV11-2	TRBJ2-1	CASSLVVLAGGPSYNEQFF
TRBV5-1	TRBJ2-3	CASSLLFPSTDTQYF
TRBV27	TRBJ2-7	CASSNQGADEQYF
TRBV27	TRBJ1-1	CASSISGTGVGKAFF
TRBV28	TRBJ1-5	CASRNDRDQPQHF
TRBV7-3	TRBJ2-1	CASSLAGGNEQFF
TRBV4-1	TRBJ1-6	CASSRWDRVFDSPLHF
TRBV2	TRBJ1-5	CASRVDSANQPQHF
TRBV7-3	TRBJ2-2	CASSSDRDPGELFF
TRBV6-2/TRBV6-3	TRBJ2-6	CASSLRGGPYYSSGANVLTF
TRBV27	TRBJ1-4	CASSWGNRGKLFF
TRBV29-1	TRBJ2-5	CSVRGQGQETQYF
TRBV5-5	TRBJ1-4	CASSKIRDRSEKLFF
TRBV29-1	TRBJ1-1	CSVAMEYTNTEAFF
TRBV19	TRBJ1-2	CASSTGDSLPLYGYTF
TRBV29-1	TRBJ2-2	CSFSSGTGELFF
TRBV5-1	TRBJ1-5	CASSPRGSPNQPQHF
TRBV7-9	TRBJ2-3	CASSVSSTDTQYF
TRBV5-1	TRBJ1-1	CASSSQDNEAFF
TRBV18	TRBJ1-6	CASSPDGGETPLHF
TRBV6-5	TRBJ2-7	CASTHNYEQYF
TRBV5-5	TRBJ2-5	CASSLEASGGRETQYF
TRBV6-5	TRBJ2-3	CASSHIQGADTQYF
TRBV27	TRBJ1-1	CASSPRGTAEAFF
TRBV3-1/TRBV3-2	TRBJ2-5	CASSQAASSGETQYF
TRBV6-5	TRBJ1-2	CASSLEQFDGYTF
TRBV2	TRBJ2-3	CASSDRAGTDTQYF
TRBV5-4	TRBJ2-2	CASSLAAGGDTGELFF
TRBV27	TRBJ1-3	CASRTGAGNTIYF
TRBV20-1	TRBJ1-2	CSAVDRDGYTF
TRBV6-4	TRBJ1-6	CASSEWSHTPLHF
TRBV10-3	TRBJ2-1	CAISEGARRDEQFF
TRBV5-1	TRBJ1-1	CASSLREGGTEAFF